The text below deals with one TCR beta chain. Its antigen is undetermined. This CDR3 has 13 amino acids. Germline V lookup: CDR1 LGHNA, CDR2 YSLEER. V lost 1 base and J 3 bases, leaving 6 bases between the germline ends. Treatment reported: oral pan-JAK inhibitor, 5-10 mg twice daily. Lesional scalp tissue (obtained by punch biopsy) and peripheral blood were collected from alopecia areata patients. This sample is drawn from a study of CD8+ T cells in alopecia areata. The authors extracted RNA and reverse transcribed it into cDNA as the sequencing template. Some clones are missing from TCRdb's copy, which holds only in-frame ones; the method was immunoSEQ multiplex PCR. The table shows 100,000 to 150,000 clones, with around 60% occurring only once. Regarding the study as a whole: The study found higher clonality in lesional than normal scalp, especially in alopecia totalis/universalis.

The J gene is TRBJ1-2, the V gene TRBV4-3; unclear D gene. Specimen: CD4+ T cells sorted from blood, collected at week 4, from a patient treated with tofacitinib. The TCR was taken from a human donor with alopecia areata. The CDR3 sequence: CASSQGGDYGYTF. CDR3 coding DNA: TGCGCCAGCAGCCAAGGCGGGGACTATGGCTACACCTTC.